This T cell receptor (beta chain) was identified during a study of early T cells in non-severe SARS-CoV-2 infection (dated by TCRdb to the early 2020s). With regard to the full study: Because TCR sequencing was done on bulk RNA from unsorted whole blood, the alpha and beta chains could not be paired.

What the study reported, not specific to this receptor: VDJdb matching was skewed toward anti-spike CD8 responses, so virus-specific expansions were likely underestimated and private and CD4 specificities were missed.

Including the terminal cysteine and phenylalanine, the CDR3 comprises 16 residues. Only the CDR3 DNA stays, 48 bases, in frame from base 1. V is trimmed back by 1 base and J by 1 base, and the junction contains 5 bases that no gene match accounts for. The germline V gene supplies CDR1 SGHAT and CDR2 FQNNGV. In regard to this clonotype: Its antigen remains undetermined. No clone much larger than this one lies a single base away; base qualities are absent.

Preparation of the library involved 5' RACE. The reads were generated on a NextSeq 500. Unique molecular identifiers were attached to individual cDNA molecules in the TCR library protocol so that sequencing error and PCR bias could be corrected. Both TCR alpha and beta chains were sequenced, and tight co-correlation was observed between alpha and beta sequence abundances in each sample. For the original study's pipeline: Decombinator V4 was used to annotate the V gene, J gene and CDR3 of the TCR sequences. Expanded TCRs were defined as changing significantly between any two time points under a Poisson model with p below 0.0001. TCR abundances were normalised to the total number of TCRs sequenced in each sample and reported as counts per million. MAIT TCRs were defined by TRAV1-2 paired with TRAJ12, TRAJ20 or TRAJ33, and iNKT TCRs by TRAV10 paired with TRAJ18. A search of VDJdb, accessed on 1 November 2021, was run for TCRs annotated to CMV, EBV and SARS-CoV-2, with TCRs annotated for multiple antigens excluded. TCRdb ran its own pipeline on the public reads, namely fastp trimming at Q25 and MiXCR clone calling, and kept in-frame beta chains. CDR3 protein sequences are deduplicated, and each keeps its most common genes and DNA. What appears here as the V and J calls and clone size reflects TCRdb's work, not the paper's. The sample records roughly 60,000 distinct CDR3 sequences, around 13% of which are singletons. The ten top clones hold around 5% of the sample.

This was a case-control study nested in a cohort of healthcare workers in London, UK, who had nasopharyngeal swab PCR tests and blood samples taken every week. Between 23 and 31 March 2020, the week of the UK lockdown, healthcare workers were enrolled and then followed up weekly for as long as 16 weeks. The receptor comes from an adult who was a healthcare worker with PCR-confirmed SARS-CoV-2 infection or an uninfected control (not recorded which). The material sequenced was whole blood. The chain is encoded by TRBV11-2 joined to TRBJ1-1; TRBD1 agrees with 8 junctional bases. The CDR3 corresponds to CASSLADRGTNTEAFF. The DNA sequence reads TGTGCCAGCAGCTTAGCTGACAGGGGCACGAACACTGAAGCTTTCTTT.